This TCR beta chain was identified during a study of chemoradiotherapy in HPV16-positive cancers. Whole-study findings and limits: During treatment, candidate HPV-specific clones and E7-related motifs expanded in tumor. Functional assays defining HPV-specific T cells used only a couple of HPV16-positive patients.

The CDR3 is made up of 13 amino acids. The V and J ends lost 5 bases and 6 bases respectively, with 11 bases between them. Germline V CDR1 and CDR2: MNHEY, SMNVEV (reference sequence). TCRdb's table, derived via immunoSEQ multiplex PCR, lists solely in-frame clones and lacks some. The sample consists of about 5,000 clones, approximately 80% of them appearing once. This clone came up a few times. Its specificity is not known. The origin of this receptor is a human donor with HPV-associated anogenital cancer. Sequencing was performed on tumor tissue, taken from a patient who underwent chemoradiotherapy. This chain connects TRBV27 to TRBJ2-4; tentative D call: TRBD1 (6 bases). The chain's CDR3 is CASSPPDRNIQYF. In DNA form, the CDR3 reads TGTGCCAGCAGTCCCCCGGACAGAAACATTCAGTACTTC.